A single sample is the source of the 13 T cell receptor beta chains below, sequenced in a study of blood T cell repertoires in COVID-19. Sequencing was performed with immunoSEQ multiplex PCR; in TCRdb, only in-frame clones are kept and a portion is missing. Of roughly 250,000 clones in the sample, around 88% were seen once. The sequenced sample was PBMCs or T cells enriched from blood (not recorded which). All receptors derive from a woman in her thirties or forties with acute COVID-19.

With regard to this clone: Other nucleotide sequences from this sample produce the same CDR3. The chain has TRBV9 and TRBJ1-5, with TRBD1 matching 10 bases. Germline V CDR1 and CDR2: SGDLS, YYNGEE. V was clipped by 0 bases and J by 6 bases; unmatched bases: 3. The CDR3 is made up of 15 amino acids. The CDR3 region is CASSVGQGAGQPQHF. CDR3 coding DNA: TGTGCCAGCAGCGTAGGACAGGGGGCGGGTCAGCCCCAGCATTTT.

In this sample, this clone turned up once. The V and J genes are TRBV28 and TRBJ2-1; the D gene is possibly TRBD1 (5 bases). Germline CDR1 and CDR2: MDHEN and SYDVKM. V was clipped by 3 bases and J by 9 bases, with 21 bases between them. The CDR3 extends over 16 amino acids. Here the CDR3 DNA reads TGTGCCAGCAGTTTTACGCGACAGTCCCCCCTAGTTGAGCAGTTCTTC. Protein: CASSFTRQSPLVEQFF.

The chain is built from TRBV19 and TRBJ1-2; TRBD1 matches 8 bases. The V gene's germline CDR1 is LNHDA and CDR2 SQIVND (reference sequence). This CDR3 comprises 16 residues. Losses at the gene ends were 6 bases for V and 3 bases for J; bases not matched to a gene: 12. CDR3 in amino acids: CASRPGSDRVDYGYTF. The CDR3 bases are TGTGCCAGTAGGCCAGGATCGGACAGGGTCGACTATGGCTACACCTTC.

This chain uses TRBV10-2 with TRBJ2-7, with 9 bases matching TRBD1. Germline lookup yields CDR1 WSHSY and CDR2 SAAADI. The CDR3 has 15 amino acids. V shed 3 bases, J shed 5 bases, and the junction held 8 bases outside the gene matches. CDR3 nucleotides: TGCGCCAGCAGTGACACCGACAGGGGGGCCGACGAGCAGTACGTC. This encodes CASSDTDRGADEQYV.

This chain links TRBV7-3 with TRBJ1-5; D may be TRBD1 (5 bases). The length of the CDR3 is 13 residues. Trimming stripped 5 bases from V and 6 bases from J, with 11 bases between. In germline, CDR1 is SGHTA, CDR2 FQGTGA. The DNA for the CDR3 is TGTGCCAGCAGCCCCCGGGGGGGTCAGCCCCAGCATTTT. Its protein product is CASSPRGGQPQHF.

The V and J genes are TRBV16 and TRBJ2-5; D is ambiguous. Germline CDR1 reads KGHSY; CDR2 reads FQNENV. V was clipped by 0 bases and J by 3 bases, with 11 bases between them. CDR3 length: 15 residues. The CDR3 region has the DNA TGTGCCAGCAGCCAATCGCTTCAGCGTGAAGAGACCCAGTACTTC. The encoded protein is CASSQSLQREETQYF.

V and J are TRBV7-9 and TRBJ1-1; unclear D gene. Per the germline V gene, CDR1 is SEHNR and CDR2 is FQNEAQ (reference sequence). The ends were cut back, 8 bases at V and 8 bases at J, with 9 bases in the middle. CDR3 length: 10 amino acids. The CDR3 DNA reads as TGTGCCAGCGGAGGGAGAGAAGCTTTCTTT. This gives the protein CASGGREAFF.

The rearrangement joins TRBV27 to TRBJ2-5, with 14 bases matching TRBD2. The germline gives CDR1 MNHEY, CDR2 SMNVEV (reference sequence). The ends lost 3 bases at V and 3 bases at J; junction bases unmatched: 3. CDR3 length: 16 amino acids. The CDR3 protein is CASSLGGLAGEETQYF. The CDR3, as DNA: TGTGCCAGCAGTTTGGGGGGACTAGCGGGGGAAGAGACCCAGTACTTC.

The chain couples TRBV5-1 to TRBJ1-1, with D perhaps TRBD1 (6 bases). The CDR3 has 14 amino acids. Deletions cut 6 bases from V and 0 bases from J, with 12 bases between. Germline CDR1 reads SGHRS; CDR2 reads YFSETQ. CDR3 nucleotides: TGCGCCAGCACCACAGGGTACATGAACACTGAAGCTTTCTTT. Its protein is CASTTGYMNTEAFF. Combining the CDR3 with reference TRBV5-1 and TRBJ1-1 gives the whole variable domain KAGVTQTPRYLIKTRGQQVTLSCSPISGHRSVSWYQQTPGQGLQFLFEYFSETQRNKGNFPGRFSGRQFSNSRSEMNVSTLELGDSALYLCASTTGYMNTEAFFGQGTRLTVV.

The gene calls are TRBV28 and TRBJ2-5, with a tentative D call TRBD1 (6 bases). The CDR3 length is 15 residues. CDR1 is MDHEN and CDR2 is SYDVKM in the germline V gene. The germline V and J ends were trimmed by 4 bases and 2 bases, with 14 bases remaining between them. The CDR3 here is CASSSHTGSQETQYF. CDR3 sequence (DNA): TGTGCCAGCAGTTCACACACAGGGAGTCAAGAGACCCAGTACTTC.

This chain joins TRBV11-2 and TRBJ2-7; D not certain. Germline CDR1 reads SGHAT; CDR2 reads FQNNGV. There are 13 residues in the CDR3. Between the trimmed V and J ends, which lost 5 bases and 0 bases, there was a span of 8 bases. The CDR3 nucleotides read TGTGCCAGCAGCCCTTCGAGCTCCTACGAGCAGTACGTC. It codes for CASSPSSSYEQYV.

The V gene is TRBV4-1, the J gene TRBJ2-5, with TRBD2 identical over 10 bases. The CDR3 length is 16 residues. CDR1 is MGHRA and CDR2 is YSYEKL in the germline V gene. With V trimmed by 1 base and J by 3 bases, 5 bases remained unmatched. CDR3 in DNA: TGCGCCAGCAGCCAAGGCCCAGCGGGAGGGGAAGAGACCCAGTACTTC. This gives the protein CASSQGPAGGEETQYF.

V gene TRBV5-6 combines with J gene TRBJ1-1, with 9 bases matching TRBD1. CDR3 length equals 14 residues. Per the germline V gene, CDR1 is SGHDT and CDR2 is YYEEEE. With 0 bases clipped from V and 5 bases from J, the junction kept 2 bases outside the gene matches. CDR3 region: CASSLAGTGTEAFF. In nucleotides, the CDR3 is TGTGCCAGCAGCTTGGCCGGGACAGGGACTGAAGCTTTCTTT.